This T cell receptor beta chain was sequenced during a study of T cells in Graves' hyperthyroidism and ophthalmopathy. Study as a whole: Peripheral blood was collected at initial diagnosis, before any treatment. The study's findings and limits: Blood held most thyroid clonotypes expanded above 0.001 frequency. Model predictions of ophthalmopathy came a median 6.5 months before onset.

The CDR3 covers 15 residues. The junction had 5 bases not matched to a gene; V was cut back by 2 bases and J by 2 bases. CDR1 MNHEY and CDR2 SVGAGI come from the germline V gene. In its sample, this clonotype was seen many times. As yet, its antigen is unknown. Patients were excluded for uncontrolled infection, other autoimmune disease, pregnancy or lactation. RNA transcripts yielded amplified TCR beta CDR3 regions. During a first-round RT-PCR of the TCR CDR3, the HTBI primer set was used. TCRdb itself ran the multiplex PCR reads through MiXCR, one entry per CDR3 protein. The sample contains about 320,000 distinct CDR3 sequences, approximately 17% of which appear only once.

The chain is built from TRBV6-5 and TRBJ1-2, with 7 bases identical to TRBD1. This TCR came from a man aged 30 to 39 with Graves' hyperthyroidism. What was sequenced was blood. The CDR3 spells CASSYRGRENYGYTF. The CDR3 nucleotides read TGTGCCAGCAGTTACAGGGGGCGGGAAAACTATGGCTACACCTTC.